Below, one TCR beta chain is given with its context. Different DNA sequences within this sample yield the same CDR3. This sample was included in a study of cytomegalovirus exposure and HLA in healthy donors. A multiplex PCR was run with 60 Vbeta primers and 13 Jbeta primers. TCRdb's copy holds only in-frame clones and misses some; the assay was immunoSEQ multiplex PCR. The data contain 150,000 to 200,000 clones, 70% to 90% of them singletons. The clonotype originates from a man aged 18 to 29 in good health and CMV-seropositive. The sample taken for sequencing was PBMCs.

The CDR3 nucleotides read TGCGCCAGCAGCCACGACAGGGACCAGCCCCAGCATTTT. This translates into CASSHDRDQPQHF. The rearrangement joins TRBV4-3 to TRBJ1-5, with 7 bases aligning to TRBD1. Trimming took 3 bases from V and 7 from J; bases not matched to a gene: 3. Germline V lookup: CDR1 LGHNA, CDR2 YSLEER. This CDR3 spans 13 amino acids.